One and the same sample provided the 15 T cell receptor beta chains below, sequenced in a study of a mutant IDH1 vaccine in newly diagnosed glioma. Antigen specificity for these receptors is unknown. Noted time point: week 35, safety follow-up. Every vaccination contained 300 ug of the mutant IDH1 20-mer peptide and was paired with topical imiquimod. Only in-frame clones appear in the TCRdb table, and some are missing; sequencing was by immunoSEQ multiplex PCR. The table lists about 40,000 clones, about 80% of them singletons, with 5.1% in the top ten. This material consisted of PBMCs, taken from a glioma patient whose treatment included an IDH1 peptide vaccine. The source of these receptors is a woman aged 45-59 years with glioma.

This clone appeared a few times. The chain employs TRBV5-6 and TRBJ1-1; weak D call: TRBD1 (5 bases). Trimming stripped 1 base from V and 6 bases from J, with 10 bases between. Per germline, CDR1 SGHDT and CDR2 YYEEEE. The length of the CDR3 is 13 residues. CDR3 region: CASSLLGVAEAFF. The CDR3 nucleotides are TGTGCCAGCAGCTTGTTAGGGGTGGCTGAAGCTTTCTTT.

The chain carries TRBV12-5 and TRBJ1-6; D may be TRBD1 (5 bases). The germline gives CDR1 LGHNT, CDR2 FRNRAP. The CDR3 runs to 16 residues. V was trimmed by 5 bases and J by 10 bases, leaving 21 bases between them. The CDR3 is CASGPPSGRVGSPLHF. CDR3 coding DNA: TGTGCTAGTGGTCCCCCATCGGGCAGGGTCGGATCACCCCTCCACTTT. Using reference TRBV12-5 and TRBJ1-6 for the parts outside the CDR3, the full variable domain is DARVTQTPRHKVTEMGQEVTMRCQPILGHNTVFWYRQTMMQGLELLAYFRNRAPLDDSGMPKDRFSAEMPDATLATLKIQPSEPRDSAVYFCASGPPSGRVGSPLHFGNGTRLTVT.

The rearrangement links TRBV7-2 to TRBJ1-1, with D tentatively TRBD1 (5 bases). The germline CDR1 and CDR2 sequences are SGHTA and FQGNSA. CDR3 size: 13 residues. V was shortened by 5 bases and J by 1 base, with 8 bases between the two germline ends. The CDR3 DNA reads TGTGCCAGCAGCCCGGACACGAACACTGAAGCTTTCTTT. Encoded protein: CASSPDTNTEAFF.

V and J are TRBV6-6 and TRBJ1-1; 7 bases line up with TRBD1. The germline V gene encodes CDR1 MNHNY and CDR2 SVGAGI (reference sequence). V was clipped by 3 bases and J by 5 bases; unmatched bases: 9. This CDR3 comprises 15 residues. The CDR3 nucleotides read TGTGCCAGCAGTTATCCCCAGGGGGTAAGGACTGAAGCTTTCTTT. Protein sequence: CASSYPQGVRTEAFF.

The chain couples TRBV7-3 to TRBJ1-1; possibly TRBD1 for D (5 bases). Looked up from germline, CDR1 is SGHTA and CDR2 is FQGTGA. V lost 8 bases to trimming and J lost 1 base, with 14 bases between them. This CDR3 comprises 14 residues. The CDR3 loop reads CASRPRVQNTEAFF. Written as DNA, the CDR3 is TGTGCCAGCCGCCCCAGGGTCCAGAACACTGAAGCTTTCTTT.

The V and J genes are TRBV2 and TRBJ2-7, with 9 bases aligning to TRBD1. The CDR3 spans 14 residues. V trimming: 8 bases; J trimming: 1 base; junction bases outside the gene matches: 6. Germline-derived CDR1 and CDR2 are SNHLY and FYNNEI. As DNA, the CDR3 is TGTGCCAGCGTGCCGGGACAGGGATCCTACGAGCAGTACTTC. Its protein product is CASVPGQGSYEQYF.

The chain links TRBV2 to TRBJ1-5; D perhaps matches TRBD1 (5 bases). CDR3 length equals 15 residues. Trimming cost V 2 bases and J 6 bases, with 14 bases left between them. Per germline, CDR1 SNHLY and CDR2 FYNNEI. The DNA for the CDR3 is TGTGCCAGCAGTGAATTGATGGGGGTAGGTCAGCCCCAGCATTTT. Amino acid sequence: CASSELMGVGQPQHF.

The chain is built from TRBV5-4 and TRBJ2-2, with D perhaps TRBD1 (6 bases). The CDR3 sequence is 13 residues long. With 3 bases removed from V and 6 bases from J, the gap between germline ends came to 9 bases. Germline V lookup: CDR1 SGHNT, CDR2 YYREEE (reference sequence). CDR3 in amino acids: CASSSQGAGELFF. In DNA form, the CDR3 reads TGTGCCAGCAGCTCACAGGGAGCCGGGGAGCTGTTTTTT.

J is TRBJ1-6 and V is TRBV7-9; TRBD1 is a possible D gene (6 bases). Germline V lookup: CDR1 SEHNR, CDR2 FQNEAQ (reference sequence). V dropped 4 bases and J dropped 7 bases, with 14 bases sitting between them. CDR3 length: 15 residues. CDR3 bases: TGTGCCAGCAGCTCCACACAGGGTGGGAATTCACCCCTCCACTTT. It translates to CASSSTQGGNSPLHF.

The chain couples TRBV5-8 to TRBJ1-1; D not certain. The CDR3 length is 11 residues. Trimming pared 1 base from V and 7 bases from J, leaving 5 bases between. Germline V gives CDR1 SGHTS, CDR2 YDEGEE. CDR3 DNA sequence: TGTGCCAGCAGCTTGCGTAATGAAGCTTTCTTT. Translation gives CASSLRNEAFF.

This chain joins TRBV9 and TRBJ1-1; D is unresolved. Germline CDR1 and CDR2: SGDLS and YYNGEE. With 4 bases removed from V and 2 bases from J, the gap between germline ends came to 3 bases. The CDR3 runs 11 residues. CDR3 sequence (DNA): TGTGCCAGCAGCCCTAACACTGAAGCTTTCTTT. Translated: CASSPNTEAFF.

The rearrangement links TRBV9 to TRBJ1-3; possibly TRBD1 for D (6 bases). Germline V CDR1 and CDR2: SGDLS, YYNGEE. The length of the CDR3 is 19 residues. Trimming shortened V by 0 bases and J by 2 bases, and 21 bases separated the two germline ends. The CDR3 DNA sequence: TGTGCCAGCAGCGTAGCCCCGGGGCAAAGGGGGGGACCTGGAAACACCATATATTTT. It is translated as CASSVAPGQRGGPGNTIYF.

This sequence joins TRBV28 and TRBJ2-3, with TRBD2 identical over 9 bases. This CDR3 comprises 14 residues. Germline loops: CDR1 MDHEN, CDR2 SYDVKM. The CDR3 DNA sequence: TGTGTCTCTAATAGCGGGAGCTCAACAGATACGCAGTATTTT. It yields the protein CVSNSGSSTDTQYF.

This sequence joins TRBV7-9 and TRBJ2-3; D is possibly TRBD1 or TRBD2 (5 bases each). The CDR3 spans 14 residues. Trimming took 5 bases from V and 5 from J, leaving 14 bases between them. From germline, CDR1 is SEHNR and CDR2 FQNEAQ (reference sequence). The CDR3 protein is CASSLDGARDTQYF. CDR3 bases: TGTGCCAGCAGCCTTGACGGGGCCAGAGATACGCAGTATTTT.

The chain is built from TRBV10-3 and TRBJ2-7, with 10 nucleotides matching TRBD1. From germline, CDR1 is ENHRY and CDR2 SYGVKD. The CDR3 length is 15 residues. V lost 10 bases, J lost 3 bases, and 12 bases stayed unmatched. DNA of the CDR3: TGTGCCAGCATCCGAGGACAGGGGGACCTCTACGAGCAGTACTTC. It translates to CASIRGQGDLYEQYF.